These T cell receptor beta chains were read from a single sample in a study of shared clonotypes between healthy human individuals. Here immunoSEQ multiplex PCR was the method, and the copy in TCRdb shows in-frame clones only, minus some. The table shows approximately 2,200,000 clones, with around 93% occurring only once. Input material: naive CD8+ T cells from PBMCs. The receptors were sampled from a man younger than 30 in good health. Some clones in this sample may be carry-over from other donors' samples. Each CDR3 is given with its conserved first and last residue. Fields, in order: D gene, clone size, V gene, J gene, CDR3 length, CDR3 DNA, CDR3 protein. The D gene is left open where the match is weak. A clone size is listed for some rows: how often the clone was seen (once, few, many), or a class if it is expanded.

>TRBD1|.|TRBV27|TRBJ2-3|15
TGTGCCAGCAGGCCAATTAGGGACAGGGCTCATACGCAGTATTTT
CASRPIRDRAHTQYF
>TRBD1|few|TRBV5-4|TRBJ1-1|15
TGTGCCAGCAGCCAGAGACAGGGGGCAGGTACTGAAGCTTTCTTT
CASSQRQGAGTEAFF
>.|.|TRBV4-1|TRBJ1-5|14
TGCGCCAGCAGCCAAGAATGGGGGAATCAGCCCCAGCATTTT
CASSQEWGNQPQHF
>.|.|TRBV27|TRBJ1-1|14
TGTGCCAGCAGTTACAGGGTCGTCGGCACTGAAGCTTTCTTT
CASSYRVVGTEAFF
>TRBD2|.|TRBV4-1|TRBJ2-1|17
TGCGCCAGCAGCCAAGATCCGGCTAGCGGGACCTACAATGAGCAGTTCTTC
CASSQDPASGTYNEQFF
>.|once|TRBV5-1|TRBJ2-1|16
TGCGCCAGCAGCCCGGGGGTGGGGCCCTCCTACAATGAGCAGTTCTTC
CASSPGVGPSYNEQFF
>.|.|TRBV27|TRBJ2-4|14
TGTGCCAGCAGTTCCCAGGGTTCATTGAACATTCAGTACTTC
CASSSQGSLNIQYF
>TRBD1|.|TRBV28|TRBJ2-6|14
TGTGCCAGCAGTTTCGACAGGGTATTATCCGTCCTGACTTTC
CASSFDRVLSVLTF
>.|.|TRBV29-1|TRBJ2-1|14
TGCAGCGTTCTGGTGGCCAGCTCCTACAATGAGCAGTTCTTC
CSVLVASSYNEQFF
>TRBD1|.|TRBV13|TRBJ2-7|15
TGTGCCAGCAGCTCTGAGGGGGCTCCAGGATCCGAGCAGTACTTC
CASSSEGAPGSEQYF
>TRBD1|.|TRBV11-2|TRBJ2-1|13
TGTGCCAGCAGCTTAGGAATGGGACAGGGGGACTTCTTC
CASSLGMGQGDFF
>.|.|TRBV27|TRBJ2-1|13
TGTGCCAGCAGTCTTGACAGCTACAATGAGCAGTTCTTC
CASSLDSYNEQFF
>.|.|TRBV6-1|TRBJ2-7|14
TGTGCCAGCAGTGAGACTAGTCCCTACTACGAGCAGTACTTC
CASSETSPYYEQYF
>.|.|TRBV9|TRBJ2-2|14
TGTGCCAGCAGCGTAGGGCAGGGCAGCGGGGAGCTGTTTTTT
CASSVGQGSGELFF
>TRBD2|.|TRBV7-1|TRBJ2-7|17
TGTGCCAGCAGCGGATCGACAACTAGCGATAGCTCCTACGAGCAGTACTTC
CASSGSTTSDSSYEQYF
>TRBD2|.|TRBV9|TRBJ2-7|15
TGTGCCAGCAGCGCCAGCAGCGGGAGCTCCTACGAGCAGTACTTC
CASSASSGSSYEQYF
>.|.|TRBV14|TRBJ2-5|15
TGTGCCAGCAGCCCCCGCCCCCTGGGCGGAGAGACCCAGTACTTC
CASSPRPLGGETQYF
>TRBD1|.|TRBV6-1|TRBJ1-5|17
TGTGCCAGCAGTGCCTTTAGGACAGGCCGTCTCAATCAGCCCCAGCATTTT
CASSAFRTGRLNQPQHF
>.|.|TRBV28|TRBJ2-1|15
TGTGCCAGCAGCTCCCCTCGGTCGACCTACAATGAGCAGTTCTTC
CASSSPRSTYNEQFF
>.|.|TRBV6-5|TRBJ2-5|16
TGTGCCAGCAGTTACTCTGCTGGCCTGTACCAAGAGACCCAGTACTTC
CASSYSAGLYQETQYF
>.|.|TRBV28|TRBJ1-1|14
TGTGCCAGCACCCTGGCCGGGGAGAACACTGAAGCTTTCTTT
CASTLAGENTEAFF
>.|.|TRBV15|TRBJ2-5|14
TGTGCCACCAGCAGAGATGCAGGGTGGGAGACCCAGTACTTC
CATSRDAGWETQYF